Below are 27 T cell receptor beta chains sequenced from a single sample in a study of breast tumors, draining lymph nodes, adjacent tissues. Samples came from axillary lymph nodes draining the breast cancer. A single record per CDR3 protein comes from TCRdb applying MiXCR to the multiplex PCR reads. The top ten clones hold roughly 2.5% of a sample with approximately 130,000 distinct CDR3 sequences, about 20% of them seen once. Sequencing was carried out using axillary lymph node tissue. These receptors originate from a female donor with breast cancer. Some clones in this sample may be carry-over from other donors' samples.

This clonotype was recorded at least ten times. The chain joins TRBV6-1 to TRBJ2-7; TRBD1 aligns across 7 bases. The CDR3 has 16 amino acids. Germline trimming cut 1 base from V and 4 bases from J; bases unmatched to any gene: 10. Germline assignment: CDR1 MNHNS and CDR2 SASEGT. This chain's CDR3 is CASSEVAGGGKYEQYF. CDR3 bases: TGTGCCAGCAGTGAAGTGGCAGGGGGTGGGAAATACGAGCAGTACTTC.

J is TRBJ2-7 and V is TRBV9; 7 bases map to TRBD1. CDR1 is SGDLS and CDR2 is YYNGEE in the germline V gene. The V and J ends lost 3 bases and 2 bases, in that order; junction bases with no gene match: 8. The CDR3 consists of 15 residues. The CDR3 spells CASSGGRDSPYEQYF. The CDR3, as DNA: TGTGCCAGCAGCGGGGGTCGGGACAGCCCCTACGAGCAGTACTTC.

The chain links TRBV6-5 to TRBJ2-6; D is unresolved. The germline gives CDR1 MNHEY, CDR2 SVGAGI. There are 14 residues in the CDR3. The ends were cut back, 6 bases at V and 3 bases at J, with 9 bases in the middle. The CDR3 sequence: CASRLGYGANVLTF. The CDR3 nucleotides read TGTGCCAGCAGACTCGGGTATGGGGCCAACGTCCTGACTTTC.

As to this clonotype: A read error may account for a junction end that differs from germline. V and J are TRBV15 and TRBJ2-1; D might be TRBD2 (5 bases). This CDR3 is 12 amino acids long. Germline V lookup: CDR1 LNHNV, CDR2 YYDKDF (reference sequence). CDR3 amino acids: CATSRARGEQLF. The CDR3 region has the DNA TGTGCCACCAGCAGAGCCCGGGGTGAGCAGCTCTTC.

For this clonotype: A much bigger clone sits one base away, suggesting this may be a read error. The genes are TRBV7-3 and TRBJ2-2; TRBD2 agrees at 8 bases. Germline lookup yields CDR1 SGHTA and CDR2 FQGTGA. The CDR3 covers 15 residues. CDR3 loop: CASGLNSGDTGELFF. The CDR3 DNA follows: TGTGCCAGCGGCTTAAATAGCGGGGACACCGGGGAGCTGTTTTTT.

This clonotype was seen ten or more times. The chain employs TRBV6-6 and TRBJ2-7, with a weak D call TRBD1 (5 bases). V was trimmed by 2 bases and J by 0 bases, leaving 5 bases between them. Germline CDR1 and CDR2: MNHNY and SVGAGI (reference sequence). The CDR3 length is 13 residues. For the CDR3, the DNA is TGTGCCAGCAGTTACGGGGCCTCCTACGAGCAGTACTTC. Residues: CASSYGASYEQYF.

This clonotype was detected only a few times. The gene calls are TRBV27 and TRBJ2-2; a possible D gene is TRBD1 (6 bases). CDR1 is MNHEY, CDR2 SMNVEV, per germline (reference sequence). The CDR3 runs 15 residues. Trimming removed 6 bases at V and 4 bases at J, with 15 bases between. The CDR3: CASRQTGLSTGELFF. The CDR3 DNA is TGTGCCAGCAGGCAAACAGGGTTGAGCACCGGGGAGCTGTTTTTT.

This clonotype appeared a few times. This chain uses TRBV18 with TRBJ2-7, with D maybe TRBD1 (6 bases). Germline CDR1 KGHSH, CDR2 LQKENI. This CDR3 contains 17 residues. Deletions cut 3 bases from V and 0 bases from J, with 18 bases between. CDR3 protein: CASSPPTASGASYEQYF. DNA for the CDR3: TGTGCCAGCTCACCCCCTACAGCGTCAGGGGCCTCCTACGAGCAGTACTTC.

The table lists this clonotype with many counts. This chain uses TRBV2 with TRBJ1-5; 9 nucleotides line up with TRBD1. Germline assignment: CDR1 SNHLY and CDR2 FYNNEI. This CDR3 is built from 16 residues. With 3 bases clipped from V and 5 bases from J, the junction kept 8 bases outside the gene matches. The CDR3 region has the DNA TGTGCCAGCAGTGAGCAGCCGGGACAGGGTGATCAGCCCCAGCATTTT. Protein product: CASSEQPGQGDQPQHF.

This clonotype has a handful of counts. This chain links TRBV4-1 with TRBJ2-3; TRBD1 agrees at 7 bases. CDR3 size: 15 residues. The V gene end was trimmed by 3 bases and the J gene end by 2 bases; junction bases not matched to a gene: 5. CDR1 is MGHRA and CDR2 is YSYEKL in the germline V gene. CDR3 bases: TGCGCCAGCAGCCACGCGACAGGGCCCACAGATACGCAGTATTTT. Translation gives CASSHATGPTDTQYF.

The table lists this clonotype with many counts. The CDR3 reads CSARAYYEQYF. In nucleotides, the CDR3 is TGCAGTGCGAGGGCGTACTACGAGCAGTACTTC. This rearrangement joins TRBV20-1 to TRBJ2-7; tentatively, D is TRBD2 (5 bases). The CDR3 length is 11 residues. The V and J ends lost 6 bases and 3 bases respectively, with 9 bases between them. Germline V gives CDR1 DFQATT, CDR2 SNEGSKA (reference sequence).

This clonotype was counted at least ten times. The chain combines TRBV7-2 with TRBJ2-1; 9 bases agree with TRBD2. CDR1 and CDR2 from the germline V gene are SGHTA and FQGNSA. The CDR3 is 15 amino acids. Trimming took 5 bases from V and 6 from J; bases not matched to a gene: 8. This chain's CDR3 is CASSGSGSRANEQFF. CDR3 DNA sequence: TGTGCCAGCAGCGGTAGCGGGAGTCGCGCCAATGAGCAGTTCTTC.

Turning to this clonotype: At one of its ends the junction is not consistent with the germline gene, which may arise from a read error. This chain links TRBV18 with TRBJ2-7; D perhaps matches TRBD2 (6 bases). Germline V gene sequence: CDR1 KGHSH, CDR2 LQKENI. The CDR3 spans 13 residues. The CDR3 DNA reads as TGTGCCGGCTCACCCGGGGGAGGATCCGAGCAGTACTTC. Translating it yields CAGSPGGGSEQYF.

This clonotype was detected many times. The CDR3 loop is CSARSGTSGSNTGELFF. The CDR3 region has the DNA TGCAGTGCTAGGTCCGGGACTAGCGGTTCGAACACCGGGGAGCTGTTTTTT. J is TRBJ2-2 and V is TRBV20-1; the match to TRBD2 covers 11 bases. Looked up from germline, CDR1 is DFQATT and CDR2 is SNEGSKA (reference sequence). The CDR3 extends over 17 amino acids. Losses at the gene ends were 3 bases for V and 0 bases for J; bases not matched to a gene: 6.

This clonotype came up many times. The chain combines TRBV29-1 with TRBJ2-1, with TRBD2 identical over 7 bases. J was trimmed by 5 bases and V by 3 bases; bases with no gene match: 7. CDR3 size: 14 residues. The germline CDR1 and CDR2 sequences are SQVTM and ANQGSEA. The CDR3 nucleotides read TGCAGCGTTGATCAGAGCGGGGTAGACAATGAGCAGTTCTTC. Amino acid sequence: CSVDQSGVDNEQFF.

With respect to this clonotype: This may be a read error, as it is one base from a much larger clone. This chain joins TRBV5-6 and TRBJ2-3; 10 nucleotides match TRBD2. The germline V gene has CDR1 SGHDT and CDR2 YYEEEE. The CDR3 extends over 18 amino acids. CDR3: CASSSPSGSRYSTDSQYF. In nucleotides, the CDR3 is TGTGCCAGCAGTTCTCCTAGCGGGAGTCGTTATAGCACAGATTCGCAGTATTTT.

Concerning this clonotype itself: This clone may be a read error of a much larger clone one base away. The rearrangement links TRBV9 to TRBJ2-6; unclear D gene. Germline CDR1 is SGDLS and CDR2 is YYNGEE. The CDR3 runs 17 residues. The chain's CDR3 is CAGSPRTANSGANVLTF. CDR3 DNA: TGTGCCGGCAGCCCCCGGACGGCGAACTCTGGGGCCAACGTCCTGACTTTC.

This clonotype showed up many times. The J gene is TRBJ2-3, the V gene TRBV20-1; the D gene is possibly TRBD2 (6 bases). This CDR3 region has 14 residues. Trimming shortened V by 3 bases and J by 0 bases, and 10 bases separated the two germline ends. Per the germline V gene, CDR1 is DFQATT and CDR2 is SNEGSKA (reference sequence). The CDR3 region is CSARRAGSTDTQYF. The CDR3, as DNA: TGCAGTGCTAGGAGGGCGGGGAGCACAGATACGCAGTATTTT.

The sample holds a few counts of this clonotype. This may stem from a read error, because a much larger clone lies one nucleotide away. V is TRBV20-1 and J is TRBJ2-3, with 7 bases aligning to TRBD2. CDR3 length equals 14 residues. Germline CDR1 DFQATT, CDR2 SNEGSKA (reference sequence). The chain's CDR3 is CSAPWRERSDAQYF. The CDR3 DNA reads as TGCAGTGCTCCATGGCGGGAGCGATCAGATGCGCAGTATTTT.

A remark on this clonotype: A much larger clone lies a single base off, so this may be a read error. The genes are TRBV19 and TRBJ2-1; TRBD1 matches at 8 bases. The CDR3 spans 14 residues. Germline CDR1 LNHDA, CDR2 SQIVND (reference sequence). CDR3 nucleotides: TGTGCCAGTACTTCGATTGGACAGGGCAGTGAGCGGTTCTTC. Residues: CASTSIGQGSERFF.

Concerning this clonotype itself: Here the CDR3 omits its conserved ending phenylalanine or tryptophan, so a read error is the likely source. V and J are TRBV30 and TRBJ2-1; D is perhaps TRBD2 (6 bases). The V end was cut by 4 bases, the J end by 2 bases, with 9 bases between. CDR1 and CDR2 from the germline V gene are GTSNPN and SVGIG (reference sequence). This CDR3 spans 13 amino acids. The CDR3 DNA follows: TGTGCCTGGAATGCGGGGACCTACAATGAGCAGTTCTCC. Residues: CAWNAGTYNEQFS.

This clonotype came up many times. This chain links TRBV2 with TRBJ2-7, with D unclear. V lost 6 bases, J lost 0 bases, and 12 bases lay in between. Germline assignment: CDR1 SNHLY and CDR2 FYNNEI. This CDR3 region has 14 residues. The CDR3 loop reads CASSRLRASYEQYF. The DNA for the CDR3 is TGTGCCAGCAGCCGCTTGAGAGCCTCCTACGAGCAGTACTTC.

This clonotype was found many times. The rearrangement uses TRBV3-1 and TRBJ1-6; 10 bases map to TRBD1. The J segment lost 5 bases and the V segment lost 4 bases, leaving 8 bases of the junction unmatched. In germline, CDR1 is LGHDT, CDR2 YNNKEL (reference sequence). The CDR3 is made up of 17 amino acids. As DNA, the CDR3 is TGTGCCAGCAGCCTACATGGACAGGGGGTAGATAATTCACCCCTCCACTTT. Translation: CASSLHGQGVDNSPLHF.

In its sample, this clonotype was seen many times. V is TRBV5-4 and J is TRBJ2-2, with TRBD2 identical over 11 bases. CDR3 length: 17 residues. Per the germline V gene, CDR1 is SGHNT and CDR2 is YYREEE (reference sequence). J lost 2 bases, V lost 0 bases, and 3 bases had no gene match. CDR3 protein: CASSLGLAGFNTGELFF. The DNA of the CDR3 is TGTGCCAGCAGCTTGGGACTAGCGGGGTTTAACACCGGGGAGCTGTTTTTT.

On this clonotype: The junction departs from the called germline gene at one end, perhaps through a read error. The chain employs TRBV27 and TRBJ2-4, with 11 positions matching TRBD2. The V gene's germline CDR1 is MNHEY and CDR2 SMNVEV (reference sequence). The CDR3 extends over 14 amino acids. The chain's CDR3 is CASSVSTSGNIRYF. DNA for the CDR3: TGTGCCAGCAGCGTGTCGACTAGCGGGAACATTCGGTACTTC.

This clonotype was counted at least ten times. The chain links TRBV6-1 to TRBJ1-4, with a possible D match to TRBD1 (5 bases). This CDR3 spans 14 amino acids. Between the trimmed V and J ends, which lost 3 bases and 5 bases, there was a span of 10 bases. CDR1 MNHNS and CDR2 SASEGT come from the germline V gene. The CDR3 protein is CASSDSGLNEKLFF. The CDR3 region has the DNA TGTGCCAGCAGTGACTCGGGACTCAATGAAAAACTGTTTTTT.

This chain uses TRBV6-1 with TRBJ2-3, with 8 bases identical to TRBD1. This CDR3 is built from 14 residues. Germline CDR1 reads MNHNS; CDR2 reads SASEGT. After removal of 7 bases from V and 8 bases from J, the junction contained 11 bases not matched to a gene. The CDR3 reads CASKVTGVVGTQYF. The DNA for the CDR3 is TGTGCCAGCAAAGTGACAGGGGTTGTTGGTACGCAGTATTTT.